Shown below are 23 T cell receptor beta chains from a single sample sequenced in a study of T cell changes during pregnancy in multiple sclerosis. Here immunoSEQ multiplex PCR was the method, and the copy in TCRdb shows in-frame clones only, minus some. Among about 100,000 clones listed, approximately 90% were seen once. This sample comprised peripheral blood, obtained after pregnancy. These receptor sequences come from a female donor with multiple sclerosis, enrolled in a pregnancy study.

The chain links TRBV5-4 to TRBJ2-6; 7 bases align to TRBD2. Germline lookup yields CDR1 SGHNT and CDR2 YYREEE (reference sequence). The CDR3 is 16 residues long. Trimming removed 3 bases from V and 2 bases from J; junction bases left unmatched: 5. Here the CDR3 reads CASSSKTSAGANVLTF. In nucleotides, the CDR3 is TGTGCCAGCAGCTCCAAAACTAGCGCTGGGGCCAACGTCCTGACTTTC.

The rearrangement uses TRBV10-3 and TRBJ2-3; D not certain. The CDR3 runs to 10 residues. Germline values: CDR1 ENHRY, CDR2 SYGVKD. V was cut by 10 bases and J by 5 bases, with 7 bases left in between. The CDR3 DNA sequence: TGTGCCAACCACGGAGATACGCAGTATTTT. Translating it yields CANHGDTQYF.

This rearrangement joins TRBV7-3 to TRBJ2-7, with 8 bases fitting TRBD2. Trimming cost V 5 bases and J 4 bases; bases outside gene matches: 7. CDR1 SGHTA and CDR2 FQGTGA come from the germline V gene. The CDR3 runs to 14 residues. As DNA, the CDR3 is TGTGCCAGCAGCCCCGGATTAGCGGGATACGAGCAGTACTTC. Translating it yields CASSPGLAGYEQYF.

The rearrangement joins TRBV29-1 to TRBJ2-1; TRBD1 matches at 7 bases. The CDR3 has 17 amino acids. Trimming cost V 5 bases and J 6 bases; bases outside gene matches: 19. CDR1 is SQVTM and CDR2 is ANQGSEA in the germline V gene. The CDR3 nucleotides read TGCAGCGTTCCAGGGAAGACAGGGTCCCTCCTCGGCAATGAGCAGTTCTTC. Residues: CSVPGKTGSLLGNEQFF.

This rearrangement joins TRBV5-6 to TRBJ2-7; tentative D call: TRBD1 (5 bases). Per germline, CDR1 SGHDT and CDR2 YYEEEE. V shed 0 bases and J shed 6 bases, with 13 bases lying between them. The CDR3 consists of 14 residues. This CDR3 reads CASSLGWQGSEQYF. The CDR3, as DNA: TGTGCCAGCAGCTTGGGGTGGCAGGGAAGCGAGCAGTACTTC.

V gene TRBV10-3 combines with J gene TRBJ1-1; tentative D call: TRBD1 (5 bases). This CDR3 comprises 14 residues. The V gene lost 2 bases and the J gene lost 4 bases, with 11 bases spanning the gap. Germline lookup yields CDR1 ENHRY and CDR2 SYGVKD. The CDR3 nucleotides are TGTGCCATCAGTGAGGGCGGGGGGTCCACTGAAGCTTTCTTT. This translates into CAISEGGGSTEAFF.

This clone was counted once. V gene TRBV11-2 combines with J gene TRBJ1-1; the D is unclear. Trimming stripped 1 base from V and 0 bases from J, with 3 bases between. Germline V lookup: CDR1 SGHAT, CDR2 FQNNGV. The CDR3 has 13 amino acids. CDR3 DNA sequence: TGTGCCAGCAGCTTAGGAGTGAACACTGAAGCTTTCTTT. The encoded protein is CASSLGVNTEAFF.

This clone has a single count. V is TRBV6-6 and J is TRBJ1-5; TRBD1 aligns across 7 bases. The V gene end was trimmed by 1 base and the J gene end by 2 bases; junction bases not matched to a gene: 2. Germline V gene lookup returns CDR1 MNHNY and CDR2 SVGAGI (reference sequence). The CDR3 loop spans 15 amino acids. CDR3: CASSYFGQGNQPQHF. CDR3 bases: TGTGCCAGCAGTTACTTTGGACAGGGCAATCAGCCCCAGCATTTT.

The chain has TRBV5-1 and TRBJ2-2; no reliable D call. From germline, CDR1 is SGHRS and CDR2 YFSETQ. V was trimmed by 3 bases and J by 2 bases, leaving 8 bases between them. The CDR3 contains 14 residues. The CDR3 sequence is CASSSLTNTGELFF. The CDR3 nucleotides read TGCGCCAGCAGCTCGCTTACAAACACCGGGGAGCTGTTTTTT. The full variable domain, rest sourced from reference TRBV5-1 and TRBJ2-2, is KAGVTQTPRYLIKTRGQQVTLSCSPISGHRSVSWYQQTPGQGLQFLFEYFSETQRNKGNFPGRFSGRQFSNSRSEMNVSTLELGDSALYLCASSSLTNTGELFFGEGSRLTVL.

This clone turned up a few times. V and J are TRBV28 and TRBJ1-2; 8 nucleotides match TRBD1. The CDR3 has 14 amino acids. Germline V gene data show CDR1 as MDHEN and CDR2 as SYDVKM. The V and J ends lost 6 bases and 4 bases, in that order; junction bases with no gene match: 7. The CDR3 DNA reads TGTGCCAGCAGGATACAGGGGGAATCCTATGGCTACACCTTC. The encoded protein is CASRIQGESYGYTF.

The gene calls are TRBV5-1 and TRBJ2-5; 13 bases match TRBD2. Germline trimming cut 7 bases from V and 2 bases from J; bases unmatched to any gene: 11. This CDR3 has 17 amino acids. The germline CDR1 and CDR2 sequences are SGHRS and YFSETQ. CDR3 protein: CASARTSGSSVQETQYF. CDR3 nucleotide sequence: TGCGCCAGCGCGCGGACTAGCGGGAGTAGTGTTCAAGAGACCCAGTACTTC.

The chain couples TRBV5-1 to TRBJ2-2; 9 bases map to TRBD2. Trimming cost V 5 bases and J 6 bases; bases outside gene matches: 8. The CDR3 has 15 residues. Germline loops: CDR1 SGHRS, CDR2 YFSETQ. CDR3 in amino acids: CASSLAGVGAGELFF. CDR3 DNA sequence: TGCGCCAGCAGTTTAGCGGGAGTTGGGGCCGGGGAGCTGTTTTTT.

The chain has TRBV7-7 and TRBJ1-1, with D possibly being TRBD1 (6 bases). V was cut by 2 bases and J by 1 base, with 23 bases left in between. The CDR3 spans 19 residues. Germline CDR1 and CDR2: SSHAT and FNYEAQ (reference sequence). In DNA form, the CDR3 reads TGTGCCAGCAGCTTAAAATTCGGGCAGGGGTCGAGCCCGAACACTGAAGCTTTCTTT. This translates into CASSLKFGQGSSPNTEAFF.

The chain carries TRBV7-9 and TRBJ2-7; TRBD2 matches at 12 bases. CDR1 and CDR2 from the germline V gene are SEHNR and FQNEAQ (reference sequence). The CDR3 has 16 residues. Unmatched junction bases numbered 6, after V lost 5 bases and J lost 1 base. The CDR3 spells CASSPPTSGGSYEQYF. CDR3 DNA sequence: TGTGCCAGCAGCCCCCCGACTAGCGGGGGTTCCTACGAGCAGTACTTC.

J is TRBJ2-1 and V is TRBV7-2, with D unresolved. Trimming removed 3 bases from V and 10 bases from J, with 10 bases in between. Germline V gene sequence: CDR1 SGHTA, CDR2 FQGNSA. This CDR3 region has 12 residues. DNA for the CDR3: TGTGCCAGCAGCTTGGTCCGGTCAGAGCAGTTCTTC. Translating it yields CASSLVRSEQFF.

This chain joins TRBV4-2 and TRBJ2-4; 8 nucleotides match TRBD2. Germline V lookup: CDR1 LGHNA, CDR2 YNFKEQ. Trimming took 0 bases from V and 7 from J; bases not matched to a gene: 5. The CDR3 consists of 15 residues. DNA for the CDR3: TGTGCCAGCAGCCAAGATATCCTAGCGGGCAACATTCAGTACTTC. It codes for CASSQDILAGNIQYF.

The CDR3 coding sequence is TGTGCCAGCAGCGTAGAGGCTAGCGGGCTCACCGGGGAGCTGTTTTTT. Translating it yields CASSVEASGLTGELFF. V and J are TRBV9 and TRBJ2-2; TRBD2 aligns across 8 bases. V shed 0 bases, J shed 4 bases, and the junction held 5 bases outside the gene matches. From germline, CDR1 is SGDLS and CDR2 YYNGEE. CDR3 length: 16 amino acids. The full variable domain, its missing parts supplied by reference TRBV9 and TRBJ2-2, is DSGVTQTPKHLITATGQRVTLRCSPRSGDLSVYWYQQSLDQGLQFLIQYYNGEERAKGNILERFSAQQFPDLHSELNLSSLELGDSALYFCASSVEASGLTGELFFGEGSRLTVL.

V and J are TRBV15 and TRBJ2-5; tentative D call: TRBD1 (6 bases). Trimming removed 5 bases from V and 4 bases from J, with 11 bases in between. CDR3 length equals 13 residues. The germline gives CDR1 LNHNV, CDR2 YYDKDF (reference sequence). CDR3 sequence (DNA): TGTGCCACCAGCCAGGGGCTATCAGAGACCCAGTACTTC. Protein sequence: CATSQGLSETQYF.

The chain couples TRBV2 to TRBJ1-1, with 11 bases identical to TRBD1. CDR1 is SNHLY, CDR2 FYNNEI, per germline. The ends lost 4 bases at V and 0 bases at J; junction bases unmatched: 4. This CDR3 is built from 16 residues. The CDR3 reads CASSGTGGLLNTEAFF. CDR3 nucleotides: TGTGCCAGCAGTGGGACAGGGGGCCTCTTGAACACTGAAGCTTTCTTT.

This clone was detected once. The chain employs TRBV6-5 and TRBJ1-2; the match to TRBD1 covers 8 bases. CDR1 and CDR2 from the germline V gene are MNHEY and SVGAGI. Unmatched junction bases numbered 1, after V lost 2 bases and J lost 2 bases. The CDR3 is 14 residues long. Here the CDR3 DNA reads TGTGCCAGCAGTTACGCAGGGGGCAACTATGGCTACACCTTC. Protein sequence: CASSYAGGNYGYTF.

This clone turned up a few times. This chain connects TRBV5-6 to TRBJ2-2; 10 bases are shared with TRBD2. V lost 2 bases and J lost 3; bases outside the gene matches: 10. The CDR3 totals 18 residues. CDR1 is SGHDT, CDR2 YYEEEE, per germline. The CDR3 coding sequence is TGTGCCAGCAGCTTAGCGGGGGGGCTTTTTCACGACACCGGGGAGCTGTTTTTT. This codes for CASSLAGGLFHDTGELFF. Full variable domain (remainder filled in from reference TRBV5-6 and TRBJ2-2): DAGVTQSPTHLIKTRGQQVTLRCSPKSGHDTVSWYQQALGQGPQFIFQYYEEEERQRGNFPDRFSGHQFPNYSSELNVNALLLGDSALYLCASSLAGGLFHDTGELFFGEGSRLTVL.

V usage is TRBV19 and J usage is TRBJ1-1, with 9 bases matching TRBD1. Trimming removed 6 bases from V and 1 base from J; junction bases left unmatched: 12. The CDR3 totals 17 residues. Germline V CDR1 and CDR2: LNHDA, SQIVND (reference sequence). CDR3 sequence: CASSPQDRGFWNTEAFF. Here the CDR3 DNA reads TGTGCCAGTAGCCCCCAAGACAGGGGGTTTTGGAACACTGAAGCTTTCTTT.

The genes are TRBV2 and TRBJ2-2; 7 bases are shared with TRBD1. CDR1 is SNHLY and CDR2 is FYNNEI in the germline V gene. This CDR3 spans 16 amino acids. The V and J ends lost 4 bases and 3 bases, in that order; junction bases with no gene match: 8. DNA of the CDR3: TGTGCCAGCAGTGTCGTTCGGACAGGTTACACCGGGGAGCTGTTTTTT. The encoded protein is CASSVVRTGYTGELFF.